A selection of T cell receptor beta chains follows, all from one sample in a study of blood T cell repertoires in COVID-19. Generated by immunoSEQ multiplex PCR, the TCRdb table keeps only in-frame clones and is missing some. In the table there are 310,000 or so clones, around 83% of which are singletons. The specimen sequenced was peripheral blood. The source is a woman aged 50 to 60 with acute or convalescent COVID-19. Both conserved end residues are part of each CDR3. D genes are given only for firm matches.

v_gene	len	d_gene	j_gene	CDR3nt	CDR3aa
TRBV7-9	18	TRBD1	TRBJ2-6	TGTGCCAGCAGTCCTTCTACCGGGACAGCGTCTGGGGCCAACGTCCTGACTTTC	CASSPSTGTASGANVLTF
TRBV7-2	13	-	TRBJ2-7	TGTGCCAGCAGCGACAGTAACTCCTACGAGCAGTACTTC	CASSDSNSYEQYF
TRBV3-1/TRBV3-2	15	TRBD2	TRBJ2-1	TGTGCCAGCACCTTCGGGACTAGCGGACACAATGAGCAGTTCTTC	CASTFGTSGHNEQFF
TRBV7-2	14	TRBD1	TRBJ2-7	TGTGCCAGCAGCCTTACGGGACAGGACTACGAGCAGTACTTC	CASSLTGQDYEQYF
TRBV24-1	17	-	TRBJ2-1	TGTGCCACCAGTGATCCCTCAGGTCAGAACTTACACAATGAGCAGTTCTTC	CATSDPSGQNLHNEQFF
TRBV3-1/TRBV3-2	14	TRBD1	TRBJ1-5	TGTGCCAGCAGCCAAGGACAGGGAGGCCAGCCCCAGCATTTT	CASSQGQGGQPQHF
TRBV7-2	14	-	TRBJ1-2	TGTGCCAGCAGCTTAGGCGACAGCGGGGGTGGCTACACCTTC	CASSLGDSGGGYTF
TRBV7-9	14	-	TRBJ1-1	TGTGCCAGCAGCTTTATCGGGGGGCGAACTGAAGCTTTCTTT	CASSFIGGRTEAFF
TRBV27	14	-	TRBJ1-5	TGTGCCAGCAGTTTGGGCTGGGGCAATCAGCCCCAGCATTTT	CASSLGWGNQPQHF
TRBV10-3	16	-	TRBJ1-1	TGTGCCATCAGTGAGTTCGAATCGGGGGACGGGACTGAAGCTTTCTTT	CAISEFESGDGTEAFF
TRBV11-3	14	TRBD1	TRBJ2-3	TGTGCCAGCAGCTTGGGACAGGGGCCCGATACGCAGTATTTT	CASSLGQGPDTQYF
TRBV11-1	12	-	TRBJ2-1	TGTGCCAGCAGCTTCAATCGCGATGAGCAGTTCTTC	CASSFNRDEQFF
TRBV3-1/TRBV3-2	15	-	TRBJ1-5	TGTGCCAGCAGCCAAGAAGAGAGAGACAATCAGCCCCAGCATTTT	CASSQEERDNQPQHF
TRBV11-2	16	TRBD1	TRBJ2-3	TGTGCCAGCAGCAGAGGACAGGGGTTGGGGCCAGATACGCAGTATTTT	CASSRGQGLGPDTQYF